These 29 T cell receptor beta chains came from one sample sequenced in a study of T-cell memory formation after mild COVID-19. TCRdb reprocessed the 5' RACE reads via MiXCR and lists one record per CDR3 protein. The data hold approximately 250,000 distinct CDR3 sequences, with approximately 15% observed a single time. Sequenced material: PBMCs or a T cell subset sorted from them (not recorded which). The receptors originated from a man aged 18 to 29 who had mild COVID-19 (a few samples of this study predate the infection). Cell type and time point are not known.

This clonotype was found many times. V is TRBV2 and J is TRBJ1-5; no reliable D call. The germline V gene encodes CDR1 SNHLY and CDR2 FYNNEI. The ends were cut back, 6 bases at V and 6 bases at J, with 6 bases in the middle. CDR3 length: 11 residues. CDR3: CASRLIQPQHF. As DNA, the CDR3 is TGTGCCAGCAGATTGATTCAGCCCCAGCATTTT. The whole variable domain, remainder taken from reference TRBV2 and TRBJ1-5, is EPEVTQTPSHQVTQMGQEVILRCVPISNHLYFYWYRQILGQKVEFLVSFYNNEISEKSEIFDDQFSVERPDGSNFTLKIRSTKLEDSAMYFCASRLIQPQHFGDGTRLSIL.

Only a few counts were recorded for this clonotype. The rearrangement joins TRBV11-2 to TRBJ2-3; D is undetermined. Germline CDR1 is SGHAT and CDR2 is FQNNGV. V shed 5 bases and J shed 2 bases, with 8 bases lying between them. The CDR3 is 13 amino acids. CDR3: CASSHDPTDTQYF. In nucleotides, the CDR3 is TGTGCCAGCAGCCACGACCCCACAGATACGCAGTATTTT.

In its sample, this clonotype was seen a few times. V and J are TRBV6-5 and TRBJ2-5; D is possibly TRBD2 (5 bases). CDR1 and CDR2 from the germline V gene are MNHEY and SVGAGI. The CDR3 has 17 amino acids. Trimming shortened V by 0 bases and J by 1 base, and 15 bases separated the two germline ends. The CDR3 coding sequence is TGTGCCAGCAGTTACTCTCCGTTAGGGAGACCCCAAGAGACCCAGTACTTC. Translating it yields CASSYSPLGRPQETQYF.

This clonotype was recorded a few times. The chain has TRBV20-1 and TRBJ2-7; either TRBD1 or TRBD2 may fit D (6 bases each). CDR1 is DFQATT and CDR2 is SNEGSKA in the germline V gene (reference sequence). CDR3 length: 15 amino acids. V lost 3 bases and J 0 bases, leaving 15 bases between the germline ends. The CDR3, as DNA: TGCAGTGCTAGTGGTTATGGGGGGCTCTCCTACGAGCAGTACTTC. This encodes CSASGYGGLSYEQYF.

The V and J genes are TRBV7-8 and TRBJ2-3, with a tentative D call TRBD2 (6 bases). CDR3 size: 13 residues. CDR1 is SGHVS and CDR2 is FQNEAQ in the germline V gene. V lost 5 bases and J 4 bases, leaving 10 bases between the germline ends. This CDR3 is CASSQGLPDTQYF. The CDR3 bases are TGTGCCAGCAGCCAAGGACTACCAGATACGCAGTATTTT.

The sample holds a few counts of this clonotype. The chain combines TRBV5-1 with TRBJ1-2, with D maybe TRBD1 (5 bases). V was clipped by 4 bases and J by 8 bases, with 12 bases between them. The CDR3 contains 12 residues. CDR1 SGHRS and CDR2 YFSETQ come from the germline V gene. CDR3 amino acids: CASSPTEQGYTF. CDR3 sequence (DNA): TGCGCCAGCAGCCCGACAGAACAGGGCTACACCTTC.

This chain uses TRBV30 with TRBJ2-7, with D possibly being TRBD2 (6 bases). Trimming removed 7 bases at V and 2 bases at J, with 15 bases between. This CDR3 comprises 13 residues. CDR1 and CDR2 from the germline V gene are GTSNPN and SVGIG (reference sequence). In nucleotides, the CDR3 is TGTGCCTCCGAGGGGAGGTTTCCCTACGAGCAGTACTTC. The encoded protein is CASEGRFPYEQYF.

This clonotype has at least ten counts. The chain couples TRBV5-5 to TRBJ2-3, with a tentative D call TRBD1 (6 bases). Trimming removed 0 bases from V and 6 bases from J, with 11 bases in between. Germline CDR1 SGHKS, CDR2 YYEKEE (reference sequence). This CDR3 spans 14 amino acids. This CDR3 is CASSLVQGSDTQYF. The CDR3 bases are TGTGCCAGCAGCTTGGTACAGGGCTCGGATACGCAGTATTTT.

This clonotype came up a few times. The chain is built from TRBV29-1 and TRBJ2-7; 7 positions agree with TRBD2. Germline V CDR1 and CDR2: SQVTM, ANQGSEA. The CDR3 is 13 amino acids. Losses at the gene ends were 4 bases for V and 0 bases for J; bases not matched to a gene: 3. The CDR3 reads CSVVGGSSYEQYF. The CDR3 region has the DNA TGCAGCGTTGTGGGCGGGAGCTCCTACGAGCAGTACTTC.

V and J are TRBV20-1 and TRBJ1-1, with 9 bases identical to TRBD1. The CDR3 covers 13 residues. V shed 5 bases, J shed 5 bases, and the junction held 6 bases outside the gene matches. Germline CDR1 is DFQATT and CDR2 is SNEGSKA (reference sequence). CDR3 nucleotides: TGCAGTGCTGGCGGGACAGGGAGGACTGAAGCTTTCTTT. The encoded protein is CSAGGTGRTEAFF.

This CDR3 is CASSSLGTYNEQFF. Here the CDR3 DNA reads TGTGCCAGCAGCTCCCTCGGCACCTACAATGAGCAGTTCTTC. The chain recombines TRBV7-3 with TRBJ2-1; D unresolved. Germline V gives CDR1 SGHTA, CDR2 FQGTGA. The CDR3 has 14 residues. V lost 4 bases, J lost 2 bases, and 9 bases lay in between. Full variable domain (missing parts from reference TRBV7-3 and TRBJ2-1): GAGVSQTPSNKVTEKGKYVELRCDPISGHTALYWYRQSLGQGPEFLIYFQGTGAADDSGLPNDRFFAVRPEGSVSTLKIQRTERGDSAVYLCASSSLGTYNEQFFGPGTRLTVL.

The rearrangement uses TRBV20-1 and TRBJ2-6; D gene ambiguous. The V and J ends lost 0 bases and 4 bases respectively, with 13 bases between them. Germline V gene lookup returns CDR1 DFQATT and CDR2 SNEGSKA (reference sequence). The CDR3 length is 16 residues. CDR3 region: CSARDPNQPGANVLTF. In DNA, the CDR3 is TGCAGTGCTAGAGATCCCAACCAGCCCGGGGCCAACGTCCTGACTTTC.

This chain links TRBV7-9 with TRBJ1-1, with D perhaps TRBD1 (6 bases). Trimming removed 6 bases at V and 0 bases at J, with 14 bases between. CDR1 is SEHNR, CDR2 FQNEAQ, per germline (reference sequence). CDR3 length: 15 amino acids. CDR3 DNA: TGTGCCAGCAGGAAAAAGACAGGTCTGAACACTGAAGCTTTCTTT. It yields the protein CASRKKTGLNTEAFF.

The genes are TRBV29-1 and TRBJ2-5; D is possibly TRBD1 (6 bases). The germline V and J ends were trimmed by 4 bases and 2 bases, with 11 bases remaining between them. The CDR3 covers 13 residues. Germline V gene sequence: CDR1 SQVTM, CDR2 ANQGSEA. CDR3 sequence (DNA): TGCAGCGTTGTGAGACAGGTTCAAGAGACCCAGTACTTC. It translates to CSVVRQVQETQYF.

The V call is TRBV20-1, the J call TRBJ2-5; TRBD2 is a possible D gene (6 bases). Germline CDR1 is DFQATT and CDR2 is SNEGSKA (reference sequence). Trimming left V 5 bases short and J 1 base short, with 14 bases between. This CDR3 is built from 14 residues. For the CDR3, the DNA is TGCAGTGCTGGTCTCGGGACTCTCCAAGAGACCCAGTACTTC. Its translation: CSAGLGTLQETQYF.

This sequence joins TRBV7-2 and TRBJ2-3; 10 bases are shared with TRBD2. The CDR3 is 14 amino acids. Per germline, CDR1 SGHTA and CDR2 FQGNSA. CDR3: CAATSGVFPDTQYF. The CDR3 DNA is TGTGCAGCTACTAGCGGGGTCTTCCCAGATACGCAGTATTTT.

This clonotype was seen many times. V usage is TRBV7-8 and J usage is TRBJ2-7; TRBD1 matches at 11 bases. In germline, CDR1 is SGHVS, CDR2 FQNEAQ. CDR3 length: 14 amino acids. J gave up 4 bases and V 5 bases, and 4 bases lay outside the gene matches. The DNA for the CDR3 is TGTGCCAGCAGCCTCGGACAGGGGGCGTACGAGCAGTACGTC. Protein product: CASSLGQGAYEQYV.

Only a few counts were recorded for this clonotype. The chain carries TRBV29-1 and TRBJ1-1; D call uncertain. This CDR3 is 13 amino acids long. Trimming took off 4 bases at V and 8 bases at J, with 17 bases between the two ends. CDR1 and CDR2 from the germline V gene are SQVTM and ANQGSEA. The chain's CDR3 is CSVVKGNSVEAFF. CDR3 coding DNA: TGCAGCGTTGTGAAAGGGAACAGTGTGGAAGCTTTCTTT.

The chain recombines TRBV2 with TRBJ2-5; no reliable D call. CDR3 length: 12 residues. V was trimmed by 7 bases and J by 2 bases, leaving 8 bases between them. CDR1 SNHLY and CDR2 FYNNEI come from the germline V gene. CDR3: CASTRQQETQYF. CDR3 in DNA: TGTGCCAGCACCAGACAACAAGAGACCCAGTACTTC.

This clonotype has just a few counts. The V gene is TRBV6-5, the J gene TRBJ2-3, with 13 bases aligning to TRBD2. The trim removed 2 bases at V and 2 bases at J, leaving 1 base unmatched. From germline, CDR1 is MNHEY and CDR2 SVGAGI. The CDR3 consists of 16 residues. CDR3 bases: TGTGCCAGCAGTTACGGGACTAGCGGGGCCACAGATACGCAGTATTTT. This codes for CASSYGTSGATDTQYF.

The chain has TRBV12-3 or TRBV12-4 and TRBJ1-3; no firm D call. The CDR3 is 15 amino acids. The V and J ends lost 3 bases and 0 bases respectively, with 9 bases between them. In DNA form, the CDR3 reads TGTGCCAGCAGTTTCTTCTCTCACTCTGGAAACACCATATATTTT. This encodes CASSFFSHSGNTIYF.

J is TRBJ2-1 and V is TRBV15; D is unresolved. The CDR3 spans 13 residues. Germline V gene sequence: CDR1 LNHNV, CDR2 YYDKDF (reference sequence). Trimming shortened V by 6 bases and J by 15 bases, and 21 bases separated the two germline ends. The CDR3: CATSLGLLGPAFF. CDR3 in DNA: TGTGCCACCAGTTTGGGGTTATTGGGCCCCGCGTTCTTC.

The table lists this clonotype with a few counts. The chain joins TRBV7-2 to TRBJ2-5, with 7 bases aligning to TRBD2. The CDR3 length is 14 residues. V lost 1 base, J lost 5 bases, and 4 bases stayed unmatched. CDR1 is SGHTA and CDR2 is FQGNSA in the germline V gene. The CDR3 is CASSLDGGKETQYF. The CDR3 DNA is TGTGCCAGCAGCTTAGACGGGGGGAAGGAGACCCAGTACTTC.

The chain combines TRBV5-1 with TRBJ1-1; D remains ambiguous. CDR1 and CDR2 from the germline V gene are SGHRS and YFSETQ. Trimming removed 3 bases from V and 5 bases from J, with 5 bases in between. CDR3 length equals 11 residues. CDR3 region: CASSYETEAFF. CDR3 coding DNA: TGCGCCAGCAGCTATGAGACTGAAGCTTTCTTT. The full variable domain, its missing parts supplied by reference TRBV5-1 and TRBJ1-1, is KAGVTQTPRYLIKTRGQQVTLSCSPISGHRSVSWYQQTPGQGLQFLFEYFSETQRNKGNFPGRFSGRQFSNSRSEMNVSTLELGDSALYLCASSYETEAFFGQGTRLTVV.

This sequence joins TRBV2 and TRBJ2-3; D uncertain. This CDR3 spans 13 amino acids. Germline V lookup: CDR1 SNHLY, CDR2 FYNNEI. V dropped 6 bases and J dropped 2 bases, with 9 bases sitting between them. In DNA form, the CDR3 reads TGTGCCAGCAGAAGACGGCTCACAGATACGCAGTATTTT. Translated: CASRRRLTDTQYF.

The chain's CDR3 is CASSTWTDNYGYTF. As DNA, the CDR3 is TGCGCCAGCAGCACCTGGACAGATAACTATGGCTACACCTTC. J is TRBJ1-2 and V is TRBV5-1; possibly TRBD1 for D (6 bases). Trimming stripped 4 bases from V and 1 base from J, with 11 bases between. This CDR3 contains 14 residues. Germline V CDR1 and CDR2: SGHRS, YFSETQ.

This chain links TRBV20-1 with TRBJ2-3; D may correspond to TRBD1 or TRBD2 (5 bases each). Looked up from germline, CDR1 is DFQATT and CDR2 is SNEGSKA (reference sequence). V was pared by 5 bases and J by 5 bases, with 17 bases between. This CDR3 has 14 residues. The CDR3 reads CSAPGRVGGDTQYF. CDR3 bases: TGCAGTGCTCCGGGACGGGTGGGTGGAGATACGCAGTATTTT.

This clonotype has only a few counts. The chain employs TRBV20-1 and TRBJ2-2; possible D gene TRBD2, 6 bases. The V end lost 3 bases, the J end lost 4 bases, and 15 bases lay between the germline ends. This CDR3 comprises 15 residues. Germline CDR1 reads DFQATT; CDR2 reads SNEGSKA (reference sequence). The chain's CDR3 is CSARRTGLITGELFF. DNA of the CDR3: TGCAGTGCTAGGCGTACGGGACTCATCACCGGGGAGCTGTTTTTT.

This clonotype was seen more than once but under ten times. CDR3 sequence reads: CSAKETRVGSEKLFF. As DNA, the CDR3 is TGCAGTGCTAAGGAGACAAGGGTGGGAAGTGAAAAACTGTTTTTT. The genes are TRBV20-1 and TRBJ1-4; the D is unclear. Germline loops: CDR1 DFQATT, CDR2 SNEGSKA (reference sequence). The V end lost 4 bases, the J end lost 7 bases, and 19 bases lay between the germline ends. This CDR3 has 15 residues.